These 26 T cell receptor beta chains were all obtained from the same sample, sequenced in a study of CD8 T cells in Susac syndrome. It was with random hexamers that roughly 0.45 to 1 ug RNA was reverse transcribed. TCRdb used MiXCR to reprocess the immunoSEQ multiplex PCR reads, holding one entry per CDR3 protein. The sample carries about 200,000 distinct CDR3 sequences, around 93% recorded once. The sequenced sample consisted of CD4+ T cells from PBMCs. Receptors were obtained from a human donor in good health.

This clonotype was counted once. The DNA for the CDR3 is TGTGCCAGCAGCTTCCGGGACAGGCTTAAACTGCTCTCTGGAAACACCATATATTTT. Translation gives CASSFRDRLKLLSGNTIYF. V and J are TRBV14 and TRBJ1-3; TRBD1 matches 8 bases. CDR1 SGHDN and CDR2 FVKESK come from the germline V gene. Trimming at V came to 5 bases and at J to 0 bases, leaving 15 bases not matched to a gene. The CDR3 has 19 residues.

The gene calls are TRBV28 and TRBJ1-2; the match to TRBD1 covers 8 bases. Germline values: CDR1 MDHEN, CDR2 SYDVKM. The CDR3 is made up of 16 amino acids. Trimming at V came to 2 bases and at J to 4 bases, leaving 9 bases not matched to a gene. The CDR3 loop is CASSLGATGGIYGYTF. As DNA, the CDR3 is TGTGCCAGCAGTTTAGGGGCCACAGGGGGGATCTATGGCTACACCTTC.

This chain joins TRBV19 and TRBJ1-6; D remains unclear. This CDR3 contains 13 residues. The V gene lost 5 bases and the J gene lost 7 bases, with 9 bases spanning the gap. Per germline, CDR1 LNHDA and CDR2 SQIVND (reference sequence). The CDR3 protein is CASSVTENSPLHF. In DNA form, the CDR3 reads TGTGCCAGTAGTGTCACCGAGAATTCACCCCTCCACTTT.

This chain links TRBV20-1 with TRBJ2-5; the match to TRBD2 covers 9 bases. The V segment lost 6 bases and the J segment 5 bases; nucleotides outside the gene matches: 13. This CDR3 has 15 amino acids. CDR1 and CDR2 from the germline V gene are DFQATT and SNEGSKA (reference sequence). CDR3 amino acids: CSARGGGGAGETQYF. CDR3 DNA: TGCAGTGCCCGAGGAGGCGGGGGGGCCGGGGAGACCCAGTACTTC.

V is TRBV14 and J is TRBJ2-2, with a possible D match to TRBD1 (5 bases). The germline V and J ends were trimmed by 3 bases and 2 bases, with 10 bases remaining between them. The CDR3 covers 15 residues. Germline loops: CDR1 SGHDN, CDR2 FVKESK. CDR3 loop: CASSQVTGNTGELFF. The CDR3, as DNA: TGTGCCAGCAGCCAGGTCACAGGAAACACCGGGGAGCTGTTTTTT.

This chain connects TRBV7-9 to TRBJ2-7; D unclear. The CDR3 loop spans 14 amino acids. V was pared by 5 bases and J by 4 bases, with 15 bases between. Germline V gene data show CDR1 as SEHNR and CDR2 as FQNEAQ (reference sequence). CDR3 nucleotides: TGTGCCAGCAGCGAAGGCCCACAACAATACGAGCAGTACTTC. It is translated as CASSEGPQQYEQYF.

The chain uses TRBV29-1 and TRBJ2-2; 9 bases map to TRBD1. With V trimmed by 5 bases and J by 5 bases, 9 bases remained unmatched. This CDR3 contains 15 residues. Germline CDR1 SQVTM, CDR2 ANQGSEA. The CDR3 protein is CSVLQGAVVTGELFF. CDR3 DNA sequence: TGCAGCGTTCTACAGGGGGCTGTTGTGACCGGGGAGCTGTTTTTT.

The gene calls are TRBV6-5 and TRBJ2-2; 8 positions match TRBD1. Per the germline V gene, CDR1 is MNHEY and CDR2 is SVGAGI. CDR3 length: 18 residues. V was clipped by 2 bases and J by 0 bases; unmatched bases: 8. CDR3 coding DNA: TGTGCCAGCAGTTACCCGCGGACAGGGCGCCCGAACACCGGGGAGCTGTTTTTT. It codes for CASSYPRTGRPNTGELFF.

A single count supports this clonotype. The chain recombines TRBV5-4 with TRBJ1-1, with TRBD1 identical over 7 bases. V was pared by 3 bases and J by 7 bases, with 3 bases of the junction left unmatched. The CDR3 runs to 12 residues. Germline CDR1 is SGHNT and CDR2 is YYREEE (reference sequence). The CDR3 DNA reads TGTGCCAGCAGCTCCTCAGGGGGTGAAGCTTTCTTT. Amino acid sequence: CASSSSGGEAFF.

This rearrangement joins TRBV19 to TRBJ2-3; 9 nucleotides align to TRBD1. Germline CDR1 reads LNHDA; CDR2 reads SQIVND (reference sequence). The trim removed 5 bases at V and 5 bases at J, leaving 8 bases unmatched. This CDR3 is built from 15 residues. The DNA of the CDR3 is TGTGCCAGTAGTGCCCGGGACAGGGTAGGAGATACGCAGTATTTT. Translation: CASSARDRVGDTQYF. Based on the CDR3 plus reference TRBV19 and TRBJ2-3, the full variable domain is DGGITQSPKYLFRKEGQNVTLSCEQNLNHDAMYWYRQDPGQGLRLIYYSQIVNDFQKGDIAEGYSVSREKKESFPLTVTSAQKNPTAFYLCASSARDRVGDTQYFGPGTRLTVL.

In its sample, this clonotype was seen a few times. This rearrangement joins TRBV12-3 or TRBV12-4 to TRBJ2-6, with D unclear. CDR3 length: 15 amino acids. The ends were cut back, 6 bases at V and 2 bases at J, with 11 bases in the middle. The CDR3 sequence is CASSLTDPGANVLTF. The CDR3 DNA is TGTGCCAGCAGCCTGACGGATCCTGGGGCCAACGTCCTGACTTTC.

The chain recombines TRBV28 with TRBJ2-7, with D possibly matching TRBD1 (6 bases). This CDR3 is 12 amino acids long. The V and J ends lost 5 bases and 4 bases respectively, with 9 bases between them. The germline V gene encodes CDR1 MDHEN and CDR2 SYDVKM. This chain's CDR3 is CASSTQGYEQYV. CDR3 nucleotides: TGTGCCAGCAGTACCCAGGGGTACGAGCAGTACGTC.

The J gene is TRBJ1-2, the V gene TRBV19; 10 nucleotides match TRBD1. CDR1 LNHDA and CDR2 SQIVND come from the germline V gene (reference sequence). The CDR3 runs to 14 residues. J was trimmed by 6 bases and V by 7 bases; bases with no gene match: 8. In DNA form, the CDR3 reads TGTGCCAGTACCGACCGGGACAGGGGACATGGCTACACCTTC. Translated, it gives CASTDRDRGHGYTF.

The CDR3 sequence is CASSAGVRGTDTQYF. The CDR3 coding sequence is TGTGCCAGCAGTGCAGGGGTTCGTGGTACAGATACGCAGTATTTT. The V call is TRBV6-4, the J call TRBJ2-3; a possible D gene is TRBD1 (6 bases). CDR3 length equals 15 residues. V was pared by 4 bases and J by 3 bases, with 14 bases between. CDR1 and CDR2 (germline): MRHNA, SNTAGT.

The rearrangement links TRBV28 to TRBJ2-7; no reliable D call. In germline, CDR1 is MDHEN, CDR2 SYDVKM. There are 14 residues in the CDR3. V lost 3 bases and J 3 bases, leaving 12 bases between the germline ends. Written as DNA, the CDR3 is TGTGCCAGCAGTTTTCATACCGTCCTCTACGAGCAGTACTTC. Residues: CASSFHTVLYEQYF.

The V and J genes are TRBV20-1 and TRBJ2-7; D could derive from TRBD1 or TRBD2 (5 bases each). The CDR3 totals 15 residues. CDR1 DFQATT and CDR2 SNEGSKA come from the germline V gene (reference sequence). The germline V and J ends were trimmed by 0 bases and 1 base, with 13 bases remaining between them. CDR3 in DNA: TGCAGTGCTAGAGACGACCGGGACCCATCCTACGAGCAGTACTTC. It codes for CSARDDRDPSYEQYF.

The J gene is TRBJ2-3, the V gene TRBV20-1; TRBD2 might be the D (5 bases). The CDR3 extends over 15 amino acids. Germline CDR1 reads DFQATT; CDR2 reads SNEGSKA (reference sequence). The germline V and J ends were trimmed by 5 bases and 0 bases, with 15 bases remaining between them. The DNA for the CDR3 is TGCAGTGCTCACAAACTAGTCTCTAGCACAGATACGCAGTATTTT. Residues: CSAHKLVSSTDTQYF.

CDR3 amino acids: CASSPRQAPPDGYTF. The CDR3 DNA sequence: TGTGCCAGCTCACCCAGACAGGCCCCGCCAGATGGCTACACCTTC. V is TRBV18 and J is TRBJ1-2, with D perhaps matching TRBD1 (6 bases). Trimming took 3 bases from V and 6 from J, leaving 17 bases between them. CDR1 KGHSH and CDR2 LQKENI come from the germline V gene. The CDR3 is made up of 15 amino acids.

This clonotype was recorded a few times. This rearrangement joins TRBV24-1 to TRBJ2-1, with a possible D match to TRBD2 (6 bases). The V end was cut by 3 bases, the J end by 7 bases, with 15 bases between. The CDR3 sequence is 15 residues long. From germline, CDR1 is KGHDR and CDR2 SFDVKD. Written as DNA, the CDR3 is TGTGCCACCAGTGATGCGGGGACTGGTCGTAATGAGCAGTTCTTC. Protein: CATSDAGTGRNEQFF.

V usage is TRBV2 and J usage is TRBJ2-2, with a tentative D call TRBD1 (6 bases). The CDR3 is 15 amino acids. The V end lost 4 bases, the J end lost 6 bases, and 15 bases lay between the germline ends. Germline V gene data show CDR1 as SNHLY and CDR2 as FYNNEI. The CDR3 nucleotides read TGTGCCAGCAGTGTTACCGGGACATCGGCCGGGGAGCTGTTTTTT. Its translation: CASSVTGTSAGELFF.

The V and J genes are TRBV5-1 and TRBJ1-5; D is uncertain. Trimming removed 4 bases from V and 0 bases from J, with 11 bases in between. The length of the CDR3 is 15 residues. Germline V lookup: CDR1 SGHRS, CDR2 YFSETQ. The CDR3 reads CASSLDPYSNQPQHF. CDR3 nucleotide sequence: TGCGCCAGCAGCCTGGACCCTTATAGCAATCAGCCCCAGCATTTT. Full variable domain (outside the CDR3, taken from reference TRBV5-1 and TRBJ1-5): KAGVTQTPRYLIKTRGQQVTLSCSPISGHRSVSWYQQTPGQGLQFLFEYFSETQRNKGNFPGRFSGRQFSNSRSEMNVSTLELGDSALYLCASSLDPYSNQPQHFGDGTRLSIL.

The rearrangement links TRBV5-1 to TRBJ2-6; D is undetermined. Germline V lookup: CDR1 SGHRS, CDR2 YFSETQ. The CDR3 length is 15 residues. V was pared by 5 bases and J by 0 bases, with 9 bases between. This CDR3 is CASRFDVSGANVLTF. The CDR3 region has the DNA TGCGCCAGCAGATTTGATGTCTCTGGGGCCAACGTCCTGACTTTC.

This chain connects TRBV7-9 to TRBJ2-1, with D perhaps matching TRBD1 (6 bases). Trimming removed 5 bases from V and 5 bases from J, with 19 bases in between. Germline values: CDR1 SEHNR, CDR2 FQNEAQ (reference sequence). This CDR3 region has 16 residues. CDR3 residues: CASSRSQGQSDNEQFF. CDR3 nucleotide sequence: TGTGCCAGCAGCCGATCTCAAGGACAGTCCGACAATGAGCAGTTCTTC.

The chain uses TRBV10-3 and TRBJ2-5; D is uncertain. This CDR3 spans 12 amino acids. V was trimmed by 5 bases and J by 3 bases, leaving 7 bases between them. Germline CDR1 and CDR2: ENHRY and SYGVKD. The DNA for the CDR3 is TGTGCCATCAGTCCCTCAGAAGAGACCCAGTACTTC. It translates to CAISPSEETQYF.

The chain uses TRBV21-1 and TRBJ1-2; TRBD1, the table's D call, lacks a check against the DNA. TRBV21-1 is a recognized pseudogene. The CDR3 length is 15 residues. Here the CDR3 reads CASSIRTGAHYGYTF. CDR3 DNA sequence: TGTGCCAGCAGCATCCGGACAGGGGCACACTATGGCTACACCTTC.

V and J are TRBV4-3 and TRBJ2-5; a possible D gene is TRBD1 (6 bases). Trimming shortened V by 4 bases and J by 2 bases, and 17 bases separated the two germline ends. Germline V CDR1 and CDR2: LGHNA, YSLEER. This CDR3 is built from 16 residues. The CDR3 here is CASSPHSGTKQETQYF. Written as DNA, the CDR3 is TGCGCCAGCAGCCCGCATTCCGGGACAAAACAAGAGACCCAGTACTTC.